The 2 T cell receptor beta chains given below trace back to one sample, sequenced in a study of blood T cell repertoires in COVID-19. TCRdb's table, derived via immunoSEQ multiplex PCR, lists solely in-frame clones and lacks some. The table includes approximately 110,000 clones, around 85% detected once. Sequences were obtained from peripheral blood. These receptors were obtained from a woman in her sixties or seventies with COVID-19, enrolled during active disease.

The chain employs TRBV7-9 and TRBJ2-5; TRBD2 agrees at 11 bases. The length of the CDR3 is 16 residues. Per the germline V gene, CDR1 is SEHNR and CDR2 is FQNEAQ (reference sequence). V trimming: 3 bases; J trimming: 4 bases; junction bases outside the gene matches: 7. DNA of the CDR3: TGTGCCAGCAGCTTCGGTAGCGGGGGGGTGCGAGAGACCCAGTACTTC. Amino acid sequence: CASSFGSGGVRETQYF. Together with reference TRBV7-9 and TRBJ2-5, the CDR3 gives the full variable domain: DTGVSQNPRHKITKRGQNVTFRCDPISEHNRLYWYRQTLGQGPEFLTYFQNEAQLEKSRLLSDRFSAERPKGSFSTLEIQRTEQGDSAMYLCASSFGSGGVRETQYFGPGTRLLVL.

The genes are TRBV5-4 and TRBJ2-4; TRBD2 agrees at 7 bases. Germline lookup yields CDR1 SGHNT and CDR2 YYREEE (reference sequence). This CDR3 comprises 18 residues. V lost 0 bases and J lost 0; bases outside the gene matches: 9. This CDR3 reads CASSLGGAGRLAKNIQYF. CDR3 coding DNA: TGTGCCAGCAGCTTGGGGGGAGCGGGGAGATTAGCCAAAAACATTCAGTACTTC.